This T cell receptor (beta chain) was sequenced in a study of identical twins. TCRdb recomputed calls from the 5' RACE reads with MiXCR, one row per CDR3 protein. Of approximately 500,000 distinct CDR3 sequences listed, 12% to 15% are singletons. Germline CDR1 and CDR2: SGHVS and FQNEAQ. This CDR3 spans 11 amino acids. V lost 5 bases and J lost 12; bases outside the gene matches: 7. This same sample was also part of a study on yellow fever vaccine responses in identical twins.

The TCR sequence derives from a woman between 18 and 29 years old in good health. The sequenced sample was CD4+ T cells sorted from blood. V is TRBV7-8 and J is TRBJ2-7, with 7 bases aligning to TRBD1. The CDR3 region is CASSHDRVTYF. CDR3 DNA: TGTGCCAGCAGCCACGACAGGGTCACGTACTTC.